This T cell receptor beta chain was recovered during a study of T cells in women clearing cervical HPV infection. Looking at the study overall: Donors had HPV16-related CIN3 or worse; 2 had invasive cancer. For cases, blood was sampled a median approximately 150 days after lesion detection, interquartile range roughly 85 to 200 days.

Per germline, CDR1 SGHAT and CDR2 FQDESV (reference sequence). V was pared by 5 bases and J by 8 bases, with 6 bases of the junction left unmatched. There are 13 residues in the CDR3. Only in-frame clones appear in the TCRdb table, and some are missing; sequencing was by immunoSEQ multiplex PCR. This specimen shows 30,000 to 45,000 clones; the ten leading clones hold 6.4%. A word on this clone: The antigen remains unidentified. The read terminates 3 residues ahead of where the CDR3 ends, so the germline J gene completes it.

General observations from the study: Richness differences could reflect unmeasured T-cell content per sample.

This TCR came from a woman between 18 and 70 years old with a cervical HPV16 infection that either progressed to CIN3+ or cleared (not recorded which). The rearrangement joins TRBV11-1 to TRBJ1-5; 7 bases line up with TRBD1. The specimen was blood buffy coat. The CDR3 sequence: CASSGQAGEPQHF. The DNA read from the CDR3 is TGTGCCAGCAGCGGACAGGCCGGAGAGCCC.